This entry lists 2 T cell receptor beta chains sequenced from one sample in a study of blood T cell repertoires in COVID-19. Method: immunoSEQ multiplex PCR; TCRdb's copy keeps in-frame clones and lacks some. The sample lists over 150,000 clones, about 85% occurring once. Specimen: peripheral blood. These receptors came from a man aged 55-75 years with COVID-19, enrolled during active disease.

The chain has TRBV19 and TRBJ1-1; 9 nucleotides agree with TRBD1. This CDR3 region has 15 residues. Trimming at V came to 3 bases and at J to 1 base, leaving 3 bases not matched to a gene. Germline V CDR1 and CDR2: LNHDA, SQIVND (reference sequence). CDR3 DNA sequence: TGTGCCAGTAGTATGAAGGACAGGGGGAACACTGAAGCTTTCTTT. Amino acids: CASSMKDRGNTEAFF. Based on the CDR3 plus reference TRBV19 and TRBJ1-1, the full variable domain is DGGITQSPKYLFRKEGQNVTLSCEQNLNHDAMYWYRQDPGQGLRLIYYSQIVNDFQKGDIAEGYSVSREKKESFPLTVTSAQKNPTAFYLCASSMKDRGNTEAFFGQGTRLTVV.

The chain couples TRBV30 to TRBJ1-2, with TRBD1 matching over 9 bases. J gave up 0 bases and V 4 bases, and 6 bases lay outside the gene matches. CDR1 is GTSNPN, CDR2 SVGIG, per germline (reference sequence). There are 15 residues in the CDR3. The CDR3 loop is CAWTNRGRANYGYTF. In DNA form, the CDR3 reads TGTGCCTGGACTAACAGGGGGCGGGCTAACTATGGCTACACCTTC.